Listed below are T cell receptor beta chains from one sample, sequenced in a study of metastatic and nonmetastatic thyroid tumors. MiXCR was used by TCRdb to re-call the PCR reads. The sample records tens of thousands of clones, approximately 16% being singletons. Sequencing input: blood. The receptors originated from a female donor with papillary thyroid cancer or a benign thyroid nodule (not recorded which). Some clones in this sample may be carry-over from other donors' samples. The CDR3 runs from the conserved cysteine through the conserved F or W. A D gene is named only where the DNA matches it firmly. Clone size is stated in some rows and not others, as once, few, many or a class when expanded.

TRBJ2-2 | TRBV24-1 | TRBD1 | . | TGTGCCACCAGTGTATTCCGACAGGGCTCTAAGGGGGAGCTGTTTTTT | CATSVFRQGSKGELFF
TRBJ2-5 | TRBV7-8 | TRBD2 | few | TGTGCCAGCATCTTCCTAGCGGGGGGCTACCAAGAGACCCAGTACTTC | CASIFLAGGYQETQYF
TRBJ2-1 | TRBV6-2/TRBV6-3 | . | many | TGTGCCAGCAATTTTCTAGATGGAATTGAGCAGTTCTTC | CASNFLDGIEQFF
TRBJ2-7 | TRBV19 | . | many | TGTGCCAGTAGTATAGTGGGTAAGACCTCCTACGAGCAGTACTTC | CASSIVGKTSYEQYF
TRBJ1-5 | TRBV11-2 | . | many | TGTGCCAGCAGCTTTAAAGGGACCTATAGCAATCAGCCCCAGCATTTT | CASSFKGTYSNQPQHF
TRBJ1-3 | TRBV4-2 | . | many | TGTGCCAGCAGCCAAGATCTTGCGGGGAGCTCTGGAAACACCATATATTTT | CASSQDLAGSSGNTIYF
TRBJ2-7 | TRBV6-8 | TRBD1 | many | TGTGCCAGCAGTTATCCCGACAGGGGGCGTTTCTACGAGCAGTACTTC | CASSYPDRGRFYEQYF
TRBJ2-2 | TRBV6-1 | TRBD1 | many | TGTGCCAGCAGTGGTTCGAACAGGGGGACCACCGGGGAGCTGTTTTTT | CASSGSNRGTTGELFF
TRBJ1-4 | TRBV6-2/TRBV6-3 | . | . | TGTGCCAGCAGTTACTCGACAGTACTGGCTAATGAAGAACTGTTTTTT | CASSYSTVLANEELFF
TRBJ1-5 | TRBV15 | . | . | TGTGCCACCAGCCCGCTAGGAGGAGGCAATCAGCCCCAGCATTTT | CATSPLGGGNQPQHF
TRBJ1-6 | TRBV15 | . | . | TGTGCCACCAGCAGAGCGTGGAACCCGGTCGATAATTCACCCCTCCACTTT | CATSRAWNPVDNSPLHF
TRBJ2-1 | TRBV12-3/TRBV12-4 | TRBD1 | many | TGTGCCAGCACCTCTGGACAGGGAAGTCACAATGAGCAGTTCTTC | CASTSGQGSHNEQFF
TRBJ2-7 | TRBV20-1 | . | many | TGCAGTGGCGCGGGGAACGGCTACGAGCAGTACTTC | CSGAGNGYEQYF
TRBJ2-3 | TRBV5-8 | . | . | TGTGCCAGCAGCTTGGTTCGGGGTACAGATACGCAGTATTTT | CASSLVRGTDTQYF
TRBJ2-7 | TRBV20-1 | . | many | TGCAGTGCTACCCCCACAAGTGACGAGCAGTACTTC | CSATPTSDEQYF
TRBJ2-3 | TRBV29-1 | . | many | TGCAGCGTTGAGATCTACACAGATACGCAGTATTTT | CSVEIYTDTQYF
TRBJ1-5 | TRBV27 | . | few | TGTGCCAGCAGTCTACTACCGGGGGGAAGTAATCAGCCCCAGCATTTT | CASSLLPGGSNQPQHF
TRBJ2-7 | TRBV12-3/TRBV12-4 | TRBD2 | medium-sized | TGTGCCAGCAGCTTGGGGAGGGTGCAGTACTTC | CASSLGRVQYF
TRBJ1-4 | TRBV10-3 | . | many | TGTGCCATCAGTGAGTCTGAGGAAAAACTGTTTTTT | CAISESEEKLFF
TRBJ1-1 | TRBV6-4 | TRBD1 | few | TGTGCCAGCAGTTACGACAGGGAGGACACTGAAGCTTTCTTT | CASSYDREDTEAFF
TRBJ1-5 | TRBV28 | . | . | TGTGCCAGCAGCCCCGGGGAAAGACGCAATCAGCCCCAGCGTTTT | CASSPGERRNQPQRF
TRBJ1-3 | TRBV5-1 | . | . | TGCGCCAGCAGCTTAGAGAGACTAACGGGCTCTGGAAACACCATATATTTT | CASSLERLTGSGNTIYF
TRBJ1-1 | TRBV20-1 | . | many | TGCAGTGCTAGAAACAGGGACTCGGTCACTGAAGCTTTCTTT | CSARNRDSVTEAFF
TRBJ2-1 | TRBV6-2/TRBV6-3 | TRBD2 | large | TGTGCCAGCAGTTACCTAGCGGGGGCCGCCTCCTACAATGAGCAGTTCTTC | CASSYLAGAASYNEQFF
TRBJ2-3 | TRBV6-1 | . | many | TGTGCCGCCGGCTCTTCTAGCACAGATACGCAGTATTTT | CAAGSSSTDTQYF
TRBJ2-5 | TRBV3-1 | TRBD2 | few | TGTGCCAGCAGCCAAGGACTAGCGGGAGGAGAGACCCAGTACTTC | CASSQGLAGGETQYF
TRBJ1-4 | TRBV30 | . | many | TGTGCCTGGAGTGTAGGGGGGGAAAAACTGTTTTTT | CAWSVGGEKLFF
TRBJ2-5 | TRBV11-3 | . | many | TGTGCCAGCAGCAGCTCCCAAGAGACCCAGTACTTC | CASSSSQETQYF
TRBJ2-7 | TRBV7-8 | TRBD2 | many | TGTGCCAGCAGCTTCGGGGGGGCCATGTACGAGCAGTACTTC | CASSFGGAMYEQYF
TRBJ2-7 | TRBV7-2 | . | . | TGTGCCAGCAGCTTATCTTCCTCCGACTACGAGCAGTACTTC | CASSLSSSDYEQYF
TRBJ1-2 | TRBV7-8 | . | many | TGTGCCAGCAGCTTAAATGTTGTCGCCTTACATGGCTACACCTTC | CASSLNVVALHGYTF
TRBJ1-4 | TRBV5-5 | . | many | TGTGCCAGCAGTTCCCCAACTAATGAAAAACTGTTTTTT | CASSSPTNEKLFF
TRBJ2-7 | TRBV6-5 | . | many | TGTGCCAGCAGTTACACCTCCAAGGGCTACGAGCAGTACTTC | CASSYTSKGYEQYF
TRBJ2-2 | TRBV11-2 | TRBD2 | many | TGTGCCAGCAGCTTCCGGGCGGGAGGGCCGTACGGGGAGCTGTTTTTT | CASSFRAGGPYGELFF
TRBJ1-2 | TRBV18 | TRBD1 | many | TGTGCCAGCTCACCTGCGGGACAGGGATGGTATGGCTACACCTTC | CASSPAGQGWYGYTF
TRBJ2-3 | TRBV6-1 | . | few | TGTGCCAGCAGTGACTCTGTTGCCAGAGGCACAGATACGCAGTATTTT | CASSDSVARGTDTQYF
TRBJ1-2 | TRBV28 | TRBD1 | few | TGTGCCAGCGGTACCGGGACAGGGGGCTGGGTTGTTGGCTACACCTTC | CASGTGTGGWVVGYTF
TRBJ1-1 | TRBV5-6 | . | many | TGTGCCAGCAGCTTGGGTGTTACTGAAGCTTTCTTT | CASSLGVTEAFF
TRBJ2-2 | TRBV20-1 | . | . | TGCAGTGCTAGAGAGGGTGGGATCGGGGAGCTGTTTTTT | CSAREGGIGELFF
TRBJ2-7 | TRBV24-1 | TRBD1 | many | TGTGCCACCAGTGATTTGTCCGACAGGGGAATTTACGAGCAGTACTTC | CATSDLSDRGIYEQYF
TRBJ1-2 | TRBV28 | . | many | TGTGCCAGCAGTTACCTGAACTATGGCTACACCTTC | CASSYLNYGYTF
TRBJ1-6 | TRBV5-8 | TRBD1 | many | TGTGCCAGCAGCCCATCCGGGACAGGGAATTCACCCCTCCACTTT | CASSPSGTGNSPLHF
TRBJ1-1 | TRBV10-3 | . | few | TGTGCCATCATGGGAAGCGGCACTGAAGCCTTCTTT | CAIMGSGTEAFF
TRBJ2-7 | TRBV30 | . | many | TGTGCCTGGAGCCAAGGGTACGAGCAGTACTTC | CAWSQGYEQYF
TRBJ1-5 | TRBV19 | TRBD1 | few | TGTGCCAGTAGCGTACAGGGGTTTAGTCAGCCCCAGCATTTC | CASSVQGFSQPQHF
TRBJ1-1 | TRBV18 | TRBD1 | many | TGTGCCAGCTCACCCGGGACAGGGATCACTGAAGCTTTCTTT | CASSPGTGITEAFF
TRBJ2-1 | TRBV29-1 | . | many | TGCAGCGTTGAAGGGCAGTCCTCCTACAATGAGCAGTTCTTC | CSVEGQSSYNEQFF
TRBJ2-7 | TRBV20-1 | TRBD2 | many | TGCAGTGCTTGGACTAGCGGGAGTTACGAGCAGTACTTC | CSAWTSGSYEQYF
TRBJ2-5 | TRBV5-1 | . | many | TGCGCCAGCAGCACCTCGAAGGGACCAGAGACCCAGTACTTC | CASSTSKGPETQYF
TRBJ2-1 | TRBV20-1 | TRBD2 | . | TGCAGTGCTAAACCGGGACTAGCGGGAGGTCTCTACAATGAGCAGTTCTTC | CSAKPGLAGGLYNEQFF
TRBJ2-3 | TRBV19 | TRBD1 | many | TGTGCCAGTAGTATGGGGACAGACACAGATACGCAGTATTTT | CASSMGTDTDTQYF
TRBJ2-7 | TRBV4-2 | . | . | TGTGCCAGCAGCCAAGATAAAGCAGTAACCTACGAGCAGTACTTC | CASSQDKAVTYEQYF
TRBJ1-1 | TRBV24-1 | . | . | TGTGCCACCAGTGATCTGGGACGGAGACCAACTGAATCTTTCTTT | CATSDLGRRPTESFF